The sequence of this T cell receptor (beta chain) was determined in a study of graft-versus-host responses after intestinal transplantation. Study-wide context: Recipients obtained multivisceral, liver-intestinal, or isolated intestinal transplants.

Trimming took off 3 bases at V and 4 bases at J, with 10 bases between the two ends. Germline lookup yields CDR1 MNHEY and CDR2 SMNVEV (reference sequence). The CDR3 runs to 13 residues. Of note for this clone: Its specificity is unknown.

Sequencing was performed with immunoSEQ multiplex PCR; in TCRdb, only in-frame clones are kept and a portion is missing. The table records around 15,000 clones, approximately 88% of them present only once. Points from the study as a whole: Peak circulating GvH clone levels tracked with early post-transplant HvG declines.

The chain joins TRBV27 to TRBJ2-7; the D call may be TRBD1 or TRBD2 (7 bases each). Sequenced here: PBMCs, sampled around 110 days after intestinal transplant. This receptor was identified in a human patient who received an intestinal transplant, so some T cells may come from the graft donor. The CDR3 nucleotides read TGTGCCAGCAGTTTTCAGGGGGGGTACGAGCAGTACTTC. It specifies CASSFQGGYEQYF.